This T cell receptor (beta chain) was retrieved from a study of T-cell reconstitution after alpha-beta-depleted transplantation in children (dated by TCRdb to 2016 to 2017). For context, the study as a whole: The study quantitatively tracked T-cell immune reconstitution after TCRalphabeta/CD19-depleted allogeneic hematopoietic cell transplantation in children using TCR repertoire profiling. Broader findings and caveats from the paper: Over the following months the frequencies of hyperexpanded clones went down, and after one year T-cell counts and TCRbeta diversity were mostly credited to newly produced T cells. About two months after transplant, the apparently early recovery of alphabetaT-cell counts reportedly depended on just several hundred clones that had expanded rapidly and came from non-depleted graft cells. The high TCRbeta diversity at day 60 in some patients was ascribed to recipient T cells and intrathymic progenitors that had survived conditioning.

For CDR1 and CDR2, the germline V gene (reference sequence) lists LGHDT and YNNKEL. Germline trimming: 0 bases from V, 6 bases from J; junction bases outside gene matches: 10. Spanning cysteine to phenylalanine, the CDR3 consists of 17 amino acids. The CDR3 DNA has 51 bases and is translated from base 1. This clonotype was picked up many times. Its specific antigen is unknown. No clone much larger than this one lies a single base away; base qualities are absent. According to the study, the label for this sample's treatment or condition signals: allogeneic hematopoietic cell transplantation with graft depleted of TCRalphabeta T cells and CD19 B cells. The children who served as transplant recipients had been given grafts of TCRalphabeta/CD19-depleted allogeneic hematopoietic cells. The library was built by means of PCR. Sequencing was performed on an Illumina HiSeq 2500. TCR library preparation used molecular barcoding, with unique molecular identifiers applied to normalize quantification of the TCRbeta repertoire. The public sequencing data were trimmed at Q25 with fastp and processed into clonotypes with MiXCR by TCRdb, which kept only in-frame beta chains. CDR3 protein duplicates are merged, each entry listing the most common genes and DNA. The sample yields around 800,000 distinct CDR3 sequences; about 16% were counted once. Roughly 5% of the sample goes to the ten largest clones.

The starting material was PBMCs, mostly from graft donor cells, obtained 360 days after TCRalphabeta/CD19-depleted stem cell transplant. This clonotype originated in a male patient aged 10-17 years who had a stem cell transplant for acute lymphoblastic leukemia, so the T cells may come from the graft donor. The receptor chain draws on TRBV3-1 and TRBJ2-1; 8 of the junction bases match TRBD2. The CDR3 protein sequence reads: CASSQESSGSIFNEQFF. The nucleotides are TGTGCCAGCAGCCAAGAGTCCAGCGGGAGTATTTTCAATGAGCAGTTCTTC.